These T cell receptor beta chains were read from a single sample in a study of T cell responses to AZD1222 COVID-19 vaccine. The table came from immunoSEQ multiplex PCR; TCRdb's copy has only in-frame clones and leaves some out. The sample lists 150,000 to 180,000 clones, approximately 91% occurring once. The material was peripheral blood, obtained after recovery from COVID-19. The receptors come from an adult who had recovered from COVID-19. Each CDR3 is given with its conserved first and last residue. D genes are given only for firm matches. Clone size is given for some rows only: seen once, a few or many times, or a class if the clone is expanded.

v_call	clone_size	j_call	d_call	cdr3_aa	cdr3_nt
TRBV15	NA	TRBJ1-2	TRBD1	CATSPRKTGDGYTF	TGTGCCACCAGCCCCCGAAAGACAGGGGATGGCTACACCTTC
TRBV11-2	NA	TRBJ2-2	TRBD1	CASSLGATGSNTGELFF	TGTGCCAGCAGCTTAGGAGCGACAGGGTCGAACACCGGGGAGCTGTTTTTT
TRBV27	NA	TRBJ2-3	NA	CASSTDLTYTTDTQYF	TGTGCCAGCAGTACAGACCTAACGTATACCACAGATACGCAGTATTTT
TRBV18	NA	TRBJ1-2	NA	CASSPPSLDRRLGGYTF	TGTGCCAGCTCACCGCCTAGCTTGGACCGCCGACTTGGAGGCTACACCTTC
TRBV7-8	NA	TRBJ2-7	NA	CASSLGGMGYEQYF	TGTGCCAGCAGCTTAGGGGGGATGGGCTACGAGCAGTACTTC
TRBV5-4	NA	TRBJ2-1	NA	CASSSTGTPYNEQFF	TGTGCCAGCAGCTCGACAGGGACTCCCTACAATGAGCAGTTCTTC
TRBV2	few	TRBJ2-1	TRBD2	CASRETSGIGNEQFF	TGTGCCAGCAGAGAGACTAGCGGGATCGGTAATGAGCAGTTCTTC
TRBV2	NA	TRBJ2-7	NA	CASSYDLGVGWQYF	TGTGCCAGCAGTTATGACCTTGGAGTTGGGTGGCAGTACTTC
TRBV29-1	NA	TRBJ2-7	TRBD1	CSVVRGPFYEQYF	TGCAGCGTTGTTAGGGGGCCTTTTTACGAGCAGTACTTC
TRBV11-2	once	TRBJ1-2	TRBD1	CASSVTWTGGYGYTF	TGTGCCAGCAGCGTAACTTGGACAGGGGGCTATGGCTACACCTTC
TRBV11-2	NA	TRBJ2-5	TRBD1	CASSLPLARQGVKETQYF	TGTGCCAGCAGCTTGCCGTTAGCGAGACAGGGGGTGAAAGAGACCCAGTACTTC
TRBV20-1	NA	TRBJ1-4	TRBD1	CSASLVGQGREKLFF	TGCAGTGCTAGTCTAGTGGGACAGGGACGAGAAAAACTGTTTTTT
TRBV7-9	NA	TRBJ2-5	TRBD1	CASSIWTGLQETQYF	TGTGCCAGCAGCATATGGACAGGCTTACAAGAGACCCAGTACTTC
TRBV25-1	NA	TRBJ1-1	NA	CASRGGTEAFF	TGTGCCAGCAGAGGGGGAACTGAAGCTTTCTTT
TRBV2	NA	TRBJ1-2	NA	CASSSDIYGYTF	TGTGCCAGCAGTTCGGACATCTATGGCTACACCTTC
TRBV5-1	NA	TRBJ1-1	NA	CASSLFGTGGTMNTEAFF	TGCGCCAGCAGCTTGTTCGGAACTGGGGGGACAATGAACACTGAAGCTTTCTTT
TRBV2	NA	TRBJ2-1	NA	CASSEEIYEQFF	TGTGCCAGCAGTGAAGAGATCTACGAGCAGTTCTTC
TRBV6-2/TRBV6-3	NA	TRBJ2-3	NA	CASSYSPGPTDTQYF	TGTGCCAGCAGTTACTCGCCAGGGCCCACAGATACGCAGTATTTT
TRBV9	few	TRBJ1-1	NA	CASSVGGNLNTEAFF	TGTGCCAGCAGCGTTGGCGGCAATTTGAACACTGAAGCTTTCTTT
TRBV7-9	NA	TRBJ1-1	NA	CASSFDINTEAFF	TGTGCCAGCAGCTTTGATATTAACACTGAAGCTTTCTTT
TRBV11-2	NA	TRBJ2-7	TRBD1	CASSFRIGTGHNEQYF	TGTGCCAGCAGCTTCCGCATCGGGACAGGTCATAACGAGCAGTACTTC
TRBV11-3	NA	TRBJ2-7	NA	CASSPGGDEQYF	TGTGCCAGCAGCCCAGGGGGGGACGAGCAGTACTTC
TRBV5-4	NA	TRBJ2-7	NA	CASSSDKGPQYF	TGTGCCAGCAGCTCAGACAAGGGACCCCAGTACTTC
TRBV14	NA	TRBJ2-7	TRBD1	CASSQETPPRDSSYEQYF	TGTGCCAGCAGCCAAGAAACGCCTCCTCGGGACAGCTCCTACGAGCAGTACTTC
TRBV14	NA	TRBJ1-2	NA	CASSQVGGRGKGYTF	TGTGCCAGCAGCCAAGTTGGGGGGCGCGGTAAAGGCTACACCTTC
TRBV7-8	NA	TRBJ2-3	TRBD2	CASSLSGRLAGYEAQYF	TGTGCCAGCAGCTTAAGCGGGAGGCTAGCGGGATATGAGGCGCAGTATTTT
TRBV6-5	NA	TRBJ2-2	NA	CASRGQLNTGELFF	TGTGCCAGCAGAGGCCAGCTGAACACCGGGGAGCTGTTTTTT
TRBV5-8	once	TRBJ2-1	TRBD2	CASSGLAGAMAEQFF	TGTGCCAGCAGCGGACTAGCGGGAGCGATGGCTGAGCAGTTCTTC
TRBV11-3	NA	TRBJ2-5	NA	CASSLGQGQETQYF	TGTGCCAGCAGCTTAGGTCAGGGCCAAGAGACCCAGTACTTC
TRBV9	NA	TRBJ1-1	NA	CASSAGRMNTEAFF	TGTGCCAGCAGCGCAGGACGGATGAACACTGAAGCTTTCTTT
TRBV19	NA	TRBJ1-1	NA	CASSLTGSPREAFF	TGTGCCAGTAGCTTAACAGGGTCTCCCCGGGAAGCTTTCTTT
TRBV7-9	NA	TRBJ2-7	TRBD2	CASSPKREVYEQYF	TGTGCCAGCAGCCCTAAGCGGGAGGTATACGAGCAGTACTTC